The entry that follows covers one TCR beta chain sequence. Its antigen is currently unknown. Per the germline V gene, CDR1 is SGHTA and CDR2 is FQGNSA. V shed 5 bases, J shed 6 bases, and the junction held 10 bases outside the gene matches. CDR3 length equals 15 residues. The data originate from a study of T cell responses to AZD1222 COVID-19 vaccine. Clones were sequenced by immunoSEQ multiplex PCR, and TCRdb holds only the in-frame ones, with some missing. The profile shows 100,000 to 150,000 clones, more than 90% of them singletons. General observations from the study: Repertoire sampling happened only post peak T cell response. The number of AZD1222 recipients seropositive at baseline was only six. Reports indicate that nearly half of spike-specific TCRs are directed at unmutated variant regions. Two AZD1222 administrations were followed by greater Spike-specific TCR breadth and depth.

The sequences come from peripheral blood, collected 28 days after the second AZD1222 dose. The chain carries TRBV7-2 and TRBJ1-5, with 7 bases fitting TRBD1. This receptor was obtained from an adult who received the AZD1222 COVID-19 vaccine. This chain's CDR3 is CASSTRTGGGQPQHF. DNA of the CDR3: TGTGCCAGCAGCACAAGGACAGGTGGGGGTCAGCCCCAGCATTTT.